The following is a TCR beta chain sequence with its context. Its target is not known. Clones were read by immunoSEQ multiplex PCR, and TCRdb kept only the in-frame ones, dropping some. The data show about 100,000 clones, 82% seen once. The CDR3 covers 15 residues. V was clipped by 1 base and J by 1 base, with 7 bases between them. The germline gives CDR1 LNHDA, CDR2 SQIVND (reference sequence). This entry is derived from a study of T cell clones after liver transplantation. Study-wide background: Graft-donor-reactive sequences were compared with third-party-reactive TCRbeta sequences from pre-transplant mixed lymphocyte reactions.

Study results and limitations: In a couple of subjects, few donor cells limited the measurable donor-reactive repertoire.

The chain combines TRBV19 with TRBJ1-4, with D perhaps TRBD1 (5 bases). The TCR comes from a human donor who received a liver transplant. The sequences come from CD4+ T cells from blood, collected before liver transplant. CDR3: CASSIGGGTNEKLFF. The CDR3 DNA reads as TGTGCCAGTAGTATAGGTGGGGGAACTAATGAAAAACTGTTTTTT.